This T cell receptor (beta chain) was profiled in a study of spatial heterogeneity in lung cancer (dated by TCRdb to between 2018 and 2021). About the full investigation: Beta-chain transcripts were consistently detected in greater numbers than alpha-chain transcripts, which likely reflected higher beta-chain transcript abundance. A strong correlation was found between TCR transcript counts in tumor regions and a T cell transcriptional module score from matched bulk RNA-seq. In the raw uncorrected reads, each unique combination of TCR and UMI appeared more than ten times on average. TCR alpha and beta repertoires were quantitatively compared across multiple tumor regions, matched nontumor lung and blood in non-small cell lung cancer. TCR repertoire features were related to nonsynonymous mutation counts determined by whole-exome sequencing of tumor tissue. Both alpha and beta chains were TCR-sequenced in samples taken at surgery, namely 220 tumor regions, 63 to 70 matched nontumor lung samples and 45 to 60 PBMC samples. The research as a whole found: Additional single-cell paired TCR alpha and beta sequencing was considered necessary to confirm, at a functional level, the hypothesis that regional TCRs recognize regional mutations. TCR-seq coverage of tumor T cells was estimated at only approximately 7% for alpha chains and about 14% for beta chains. The count of ubiquitous expanded TCRs correlated with the count of ubiquitous nonsynonymous mutations, and the count of regional expanded TCRs correlated with the count of regional nonsynonymous mutations. A correlation was observed between the number of expanded intratumoral alpha and beta TCRs and the tumor nonsynonymous mutation count.

This clonotype was counted at least ten times. No cognate antigen has been identified for it. Within one base of it there is no much larger clone, and no base qualities were kept. In light of the paper, this sample's time point label describes: sample taken at primary tumor resection. Samples were obtained from fewer than 80 patients with early-stage, untreated non-small cell lung cancer from the lung TRACERx cohort. For TCR sequencing, whole RNA was extracted from tumor and nontumor lung tissue, or from cryopreserved PBMC samples, and no cell sorting was done. Only patients for whom sufficient RNA was available from at least two tumor regions were selected for TCR sequencing. Before being selected, tumor and adjacent nontumor lung specimens were reviewed by a lung pathologist. Reading from cysteine to phenylalanine, the CDR3 counts 15 amino acids. Just CDR3 DNA is preserved here, 45 bases in frame from base 1. A distance of 18 bases separates the germline ends of V and J, which lose 7 bases and 1 base respectively. The germline V gene (reference sequence) specifies DFQATT as CDR1 and SNEGSKA as CDR2.

Receptors were amplified or captured by 5' RACE. Reads for this sample came from a NextSeq 500. In the TCR library protocol, a unique molecular identifier was attached to each TCR cDNA molecule so that PCR and sequencing errors could be corrected. Per the authors' processing: TCR identification, UMI-based error correction and CDR3 extraction were performed with Decombinator tools. Expanded TCRs were defined as those above a frequency of 2 per 1,000, corresponding to the top 1% of the tumor frequency distribution. Expanded tumor TCRs were classed as regional if statistically deemed absent (corrected P<0.05) from at least one tumor region, otherwise ubiquitous. Each repertoire was subsampled 100 times to 5,000 TCRs, after which Renyi diversity was computed with the R vegan package. CDR3 similarity networks were constructed using string-kernel similarity of amino acid triplets, with links drawn between CDR3s whose pairwise similarity was above 0.82. The public reads were run again by TCRdb, first through fastp at Q25 and then through MiXCR, and only productive beta chains were kept. Every distinct CDR3 protein forms one entry, paired with its most common genes and DNA. Here the V and J calls rest on TCRdb's processing, not on the authors' analysis. The sample yields several thousand distinct CDR3 sequences; 10% to 15% were counted once. The ten top clones hold 9.5% to 12% of the sample.

This specimen was lung tumor tissue, taken at surgery. The chain is encoded by TRBV20-1 joined to TRBJ2-3, and perhaps TRBD2 as D gene, on 6 matching bases. This receptor was taken from a male donor with early-stage non-small cell lung cancer. The CDR3 has the sequence CSGRGMLRGTDTQYF. The nucleotide sequence reads as follows: TGCAGTGGGAGGGGAATGCTGCGGGGCACAGATACGCAGTATTTT.